These T cell receptor beta chains were read from a single sample in a study of CD8 T cell repertoires and HIV-1 epitope variants. Here immunoSEQ multiplex PCR was the method, and the copy in TCRdb shows in-frame clones only, minus some. The sample includes 4,500 to 6,500 clones, over 65% of them seen just once. Their recognized antigens are unknown. The specimen sequenced was cultured CD8+ T cells derived from PBMCs. These receptors all come from a male donor with HIV. The CDR3 runs from the conserved cysteine through the conserved F or W. D genes are given only for firm matches. Where a row states a size, it is once, few, many or the class of an expanded clone; other rows omit it.

J,D,size,V,DNA,CDR3
TRBJ2-1,-,-,TRBV9,TGTGCCAGCAGCGTCGACCCAGCGACCTACAATGAGCAGTTCTTC,CASSVDPATYNEQFF
TRBJ2-7,-,-,TRBV4-2,TGTGCCAGCAGCCAAGATCTTGGAAGCTACGAGCAGTACTTC,CASSQDLGSYEQYF
TRBJ2-3,-,-,TRBV15,TGTGCCACCGGGGATGGGTCAGGGAACACAGATACGCAGTATTTT,CATGDGSGNTDTQYF
TRBJ2-2,TRBD1,-,TRBV27,TGTGCCAGCAGTTCGGACAGGACAAACACCGGGGAGCTGTTTTTT,CASSSDRTNTGELFF
TRBJ2-1,-,-,TRBV4-1,TGCGCCAGCAGCCAAGTGGCGGGGAACAATGAGCAGTTCTTC,CASSQVAGNNEQFF
TRBJ2-3,TRBD2,-,TRBV2,TGTGCCAGCAGTGAAGCGGGACTAGCGGGGGGGCGGACAGATACGCAGTATTTT,CASSEAGLAGGRTDTQYF
TRBJ2-1,TRBD1,few,TRBV7-9,TGTGCCAGCAGCCCGGGACAGGGAGGGAATGAGCAGTTCTTC,CASSPGQGGNEQFF
TRBJ2-7,-,once,TRBV5-6,TGTGCCAGCAGCAGAGAAGGGGGATCCTACGAGCAGTACTTC,CASSREGGSYEQYF
TRBJ1-5,-,few,TRBV19,TGTGCCAGTAGTACAAACAGGGCACTCAATCAGCCCCAGCATTTT,CASSTNRALNQPQHF
TRBJ2-7,TRBD2,once,TRBV28,TGTGCCAGCAGTTCCCCGAATAGCGGGAGGCCGATCCACTACGAGCAGTACTTC,CASSSPNSGRPIHYEQYF
TRBJ2-3,TRBD1,-,TRBV29-1,TGCAGCGTTGGTGGGACAGGGAGGACAGATACGCAGTATTTT,CSVGGTGRTDTQYF
TRBJ2-5,TRBD1,few,TRBV7-6,TGTGCCAGCAGCTTAGCCCGGGACAGGAGTGGGAGAGAGACCCAGTACTTC,CASSLARDRSGRETQYF
TRBJ2-2,-,-,TRBV18,TGTGCCAGCTCACCACGATCCCAGGGTGCCGGGGAGCTGTTTTTT,CASSPRSQGAGELFF
TRBJ2-7,-,-,TRBV29-1,TGCAGCGTTGAAGAACCCCTAGATTACGAGCAGTACTTC,CSVEEPLDYEQYF
TRBJ1-4,TRBD1,few,TRBV28,TGTGCCAGCAGTACGGACAGGGATGATCATGAAAAACTGTTTTTT,CASSTDRDDHEKLFF
TRBJ2-7,TRBD2,-,TRBV10-1,TGCGCCAGCAGTGAGTCGACTAGCGGGGATCACTACGAGCAGTACTTC,CASSESTSGDHYEQYF
TRBJ1-1,-,-,TRBV30,TGTGCCTGGAGCGGGGGAGCGGGGAACACTGAAGCTTTCTTT,CAWSGGAGNTEAFF
TRBJ2-7,TRBD1,once,TRBV28,TGTGCCTCACGACAGGGGTTGTACGAGCAGTACTTC,CASRQGLYEQYF
TRBJ2-1,TRBD1,-,TRBV11-1,TGTGCCAGCAGCTTAAACTCGGACAGGGGGCGCGTAAATGAGCAGTTCTTC,CASSLNSDRGRVNEQFF
TRBJ2-7,-,-,TRBV5-6,TGTGCCAGCAGCTTAAGTACCGTCGAGCAGTACTTC,CASSLSTVEQYF
TRBJ2-7,-,-,TRBV4-3,TGCGCCAGCAGCCAAGAATGGGCGAGCTCCTACGAGCAGTACTTC,CASSQEWASSYEQYF
TRBJ1-1,-,-,TRBV7-2,TGTGCCAGCAGCTTGGGTAACCCTGAAGCTTTCTTT,CASSLGNPEAFF